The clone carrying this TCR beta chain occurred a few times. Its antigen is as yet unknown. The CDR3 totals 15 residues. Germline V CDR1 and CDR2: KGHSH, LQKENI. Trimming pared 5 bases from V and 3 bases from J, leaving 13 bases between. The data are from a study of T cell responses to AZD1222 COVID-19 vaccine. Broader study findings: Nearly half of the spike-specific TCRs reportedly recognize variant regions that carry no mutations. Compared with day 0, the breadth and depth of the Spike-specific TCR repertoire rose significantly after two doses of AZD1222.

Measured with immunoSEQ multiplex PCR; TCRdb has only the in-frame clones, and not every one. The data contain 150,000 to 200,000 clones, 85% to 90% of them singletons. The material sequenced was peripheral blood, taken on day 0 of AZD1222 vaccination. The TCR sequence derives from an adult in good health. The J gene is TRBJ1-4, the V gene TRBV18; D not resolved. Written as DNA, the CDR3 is TGTGCCAGCTCATCAGCCCCCAAGGCTAATGAAAAACTGTTTTTT. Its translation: CASSSAPKANEKLFF.